These 23 T cell receptor beta chains were all obtained from the same sample, sequenced in a study of coeliac disease. Sequencing was performed with immunoSEQ multiplex PCR; in TCRdb, only in-frame clones are kept and a portion is missing. The sample records about 5,300 clones, around 52% being singletons. The sequencing input was intraepithelial lymphocytes from the gut. These receptors were collected from a woman aged 25 to 39 with active celiac disease.

This chain connects TRBV28 to TRBJ1-2; D unresolved. Trimming took 5 bases from V and 8 from J, leaving 9 bases between them. CDR1 MDHEN and CDR2 SYDVKM come from the germline V gene. The CDR3 runs to 11 residues. In nucleotides, the CDR3 is TGTGCCAGCAGTGCGCCGTGGGGCTACACCTTC. Translation: CASSAPWGYTF.

The rearrangement joins TRBV7-8 to TRBJ1-3, with D possibly being TRBD1 (6 bases). Germline V gene lookup returns CDR1 SGHVS and CDR2 FQNEAQ. V shed 3 bases and J shed 7 bases, with 22 bases lying between them. The CDR3 is 17 residues long. CDR3 sequence (DNA): TGTGCCAGCAGCTTCTCTATGACCGGACAGTCGTCCAACACCATATATTTT. It is translated as CASSFSMTGQSSNTIYF. The whole variable domain, filled in from reference TRBV7-8 and TRBJ1-3, reads GAGVSQSPRYKVAKRGQDVALRCDPISGHVSLFWYQQALGQGPEFLTYFQNEAQLDKSGLPSDRFFAERPEGSVSTLKIQRTQQEDSAVYLCASSFSMTGQSSNTIYFGEGSWLTVV.

The chain couples TRBV5-4 to TRBJ2-2, with 8 bases fitting TRBD2. The CDR3 runs 17 residues. Germline CDR1 reads SGHNT; CDR2 reads YYREEE (reference sequence). Trimming took 5 bases from V and 0 from J; bases not matched to a gene: 9. This CDR3 reads CASRRRGGGSNTGELFF. As DNA, the CDR3 is TGTGCCAGCAGACGGAGGGGCGGGGGGTCGAACACCGGGGAGCTGTTTTTT.

The J gene is TRBJ2-7, the V gene TRBV9, with D maybe TRBD1 (5 bases). V lost 0 bases to trimming and J lost 6 bases, with 10 bases between them. The CDR3 runs 13 residues. Looked up from germline, CDR1 is SGDLS and CDR2 is YYNGEE. The CDR3 sequence is CASSVGQTPEQYF. The DNA for the CDR3 is TGTGCCAGCAGCGTAGGACAGACCCCCGAGCAGTACTTC.

This clone is medium-sized within its sample. The chain links TRBV30 to TRBJ1-1; D is unclear. Trimming removed 3 bases at V and 4 bases at J, with 9 bases between. CDR1 is GTSNPN and CDR2 is SVGIG in the germline V gene (reference sequence). This CDR3 is 12 amino acids long. The chain's CDR3 is CAWRVVATEAFF. The CDR3 DNA is TGTGCCTGGAGGGTGGTGGCCACTGAAGCTTTCTTT.

The chain couples TRBV6-1 to TRBJ1-2, with D uncertain. The V gene's germline CDR1 is MNHNS and CDR2 SASEGT. V gave up 3 bases and J gave up 7 bases, with 15 bases separating them. The CDR3 loop spans 14 amino acids. The CDR3 spells CASSETRGRRGYTF. Here the CDR3 DNA reads TGTGCCAGCAGTGAGACCCGAGGGCGGCGTGGCTACACCTTC.

The gene calls are TRBV5-4 and TRBJ2-1; 9 bases fit TRBD2. The CDR3 covers 18 residues. Germline trimming cut 4 bases from V and 0 bases from J; bases unmatched to any gene: 11. Per germline, CDR1 SGHNT and CDR2 YYREEE (reference sequence). CDR3 loop: CASSPNALAGSSYNEQFF. In DNA form, the CDR3 reads TGTGCCAGCAGCCCAAACGCTCTAGCGGGGAGCTCCTACAATGAGCAGTTCTTC.

This chain connects TRBV2 to TRBJ2-1; 10 bases are a match to TRBD1. The CDR3 spans 15 residues. The V gene end was trimmed by 10 bases and the J gene end by 2 bases; junction bases not matched to a gene: 8. Germline V gene sequence: CDR1 SNHLY, CDR2 FYNNEI. The chain's CDR3 is CANVKGQGTYNEQFF. The CDR3 DNA is TGTGCCAACGTCAAGGGACAGGGGACCTACAATGAGCAGTTCTTC.

This clone rates as medium-sized. V is TRBV4-3 and J is TRBJ2-7; D might be TRBD1 (6 bases). V lost 2 bases and J lost 1, with 9 bases in between. Per the germline V gene, CDR1 is LGHNA and CDR2 is YSLEER. The CDR3 runs to 14 residues. CDR3 coding DNA: TGCGCCAGCAGCCAACGGACAGCTTCCTACGAGCAGTACTTC. Encoded protein: CASSQRTASYEQYF.

The chain has TRBV6-1 and TRBJ1-1, with no clear D. Trimming stripped 4 bases from V and 2 bases from J, with 8 bases between. The CDR3 is 13 amino acids. CDR1 and CDR2 (germline): MNHNS, SASEGT. CDR3 in amino acids: CASSVRENTEAFF. CDR3 DNA: TGTGCCAGCAGTGTGAGAGAAAACACTGAAGCTTTCTTT.

This sequence joins TRBV19 and TRBJ2-3; D not certain. The CDR3 consists of 16 residues. Per germline, CDR1 LNHDA and CDR2 SQIVND (reference sequence). Deletions cut 3 bases from V and 4 bases from J, with 17 bases between. CDR3 in amino acids: CASSILANEAADTQYF. The CDR3 DNA reads TGTGCCAGTAGTATTCTGGCGAACGAGGCAGCAGATACGCAGTATTTT.

The chain is built from TRBV7-9 and TRBJ1-2, with D unclear. CDR1 SEHNR and CDR2 FQNEAQ come from the germline V gene (reference sequence). The CDR3 loop spans 14 amino acids. Trimming pared 5 bases from V and 7 bases from J, leaving 17 bases between. CDR3 bases: TGTGCCAGCAGCGCTTACTCGCGGGGATCTGGCTACACCTTC. Translation: CASSAYSRGSGYTF. Supplemented by reference TRBV7-9 and TRBJ1-2, the full variable domain reads DTGVSQNPRHKITKRGQNVTFRCDPISEHNRLYWYRQTLGQGPEFLTYFQNEAQLEKSRLLSDRFSAERPKGSFSTLEIQRTEQGDSAMYLCASSAYSRGSGYTFGSGTRLTVV.

The chain joins TRBV19 to TRBJ1-5; 7 positions match TRBD1. V lost 5 bases to trimming and J lost 2 bases; unmatched junction nucleotides: 0. Germline V gives CDR1 LNHDA, CDR2 SQIVND (reference sequence). This CDR3 contains 13 residues. CDR3 in DNA: TGTGCCAGTAGTGACAGGGGCAATCAGCCCCAGCATTTT. Translation: CASSDRGNQPQHF.

Only a few counts were recorded for this clone. The genes are TRBV1 and TRBJ2-7; the D call in the table, TRBD2, was not verified against the DNA. TRBV1 is designated a pseudogene. This CDR3 is 14 amino acids long. CDR3 bases: TGCACCAGCAGCCCTCGGGGGGCGCTGTACGAGCAGTACTTC. Protein sequence: CTSSPRGALYEQYF.

The rearrangement uses TRBV15 and TRBJ1-2; perhaps TRBD1 as D (5 bases). Germline loops: CDR1 LNHNV, CDR2 YYDKDF (reference sequence). The CDR3 runs 15 residues. V lost 0 bases and J 6 bases, leaving 14 bases between the germline ends. CDR3 protein: CATSREYHSGDGYTF. In DNA, the CDR3 is TGTGCCACCAGCAGAGAGTACCATTCGGGGGATGGCTACACCTTC.

The chain uses TRBV29-1 and TRBJ1-2; D ambiguous. The V end was cut by 0 bases, the J end by 1 base, with 15 bases between. Germline CDR1 and CDR2: SQVTM and ANQGSEA. This CDR3 is 16 amino acids long. Here the CDR3 DNA reads TGCAGCGTTGAAGAAAGAGCTCGGTCTCTTAACTATGGCTACACCTTC. It translates to CSVEERARSLNYGYTF.

This clone showed up just a few times. CDR3 DNA: TGTGCCAGCAGCGCGCGTCAATCTCAACTCACAGATACGCAGTATTTT. Translating it yields CASSARQSQLTDTQYF. This chain uses TRBV7-8 with TRBJ2-3, with D unclear. CDR3 length equals 16 residues. V shed 5 bases and J shed 2 bases, with 17 bases lying between them. The germline V gene encodes CDR1 SGHVS and CDR2 FQNEAQ.

The V and J genes are TRBV4-1 and TRBJ1-1; D unresolved. The ends were cut back, 0 bases at V and 3 bases at J, with 11 bases in the middle. The CDR3 runs to 15 residues. Germline values: CDR1 MGHRA, CDR2 YSYEKL. The CDR3 nucleotides are TGCGCCAGCAGCCAAGATGCACGAACAGACACTGAAGCTTTCTTT. It yields the protein CASSQDARTDTEAFF.

The chain links TRBV11-2 to TRBJ2-7; TRBD1 is a possible D gene (6 bases). This CDR3 has 14 residues. The germline V and J ends were trimmed by 4 bases and 1 base, with 11 bases remaining between them. CDR1 SGHAT and CDR2 FQNNGV come from the germline V gene. Written as DNA, the CDR3 is TGTGCCAGCAGCTCCGGGACAACATCCTACGAGCAGTACTTC. Its translation is CASSSGTTSYEQYF.

The chain links TRBV5-1 to TRBJ2-1, with a possible D match to TRBD1 (5 bases). Between the trimmed V and J ends, which lost 0 bases and 10 bases, there was a span of 17 bases. Germline values: CDR1 SGHRS, CDR2 YFSETQ. CDR3 size: 15 residues. The CDR3 sequence: CASSLGDIMTEEQFF. The CDR3 coding sequence is TGCGCCAGCAGCTTGGGCGACATAATGACAGAAGAGCAGTTCTTC.

The chain joins TRBV4-3 to TRBJ1-1; 7 nucleotides align to TRBD1. This CDR3 spans 14 amino acids. The trim removed 4 bases at V and 3 bases at J, leaving 5 bases unmatched. Germline CDR1 LGHNA, CDR2 YSLEER. The CDR3 coding sequence is TGCGCCAGCAGCCTATCAGACAGGGACACTGAAGCTTTCTTT. Amino acid sequence: CASSLSDRDTEAFF.

This clone was seen at least ten times. The gene calls are TRBV6-5 and TRBJ1-2; 7 bases map to TRBD1. This CDR3 is 14 amino acids long. Trimming at V came to 6 bases and at J to 4 bases, leaving 8 bases not matched to a gene. CDR1 and CDR2 (germline): MNHEY, SVGAGI. The CDR3: CASSRTGSRYGYTF. DNA for the CDR3: TGTGCCAGCAGCAGGACAGGTTCACGCTATGGCTACACCTTC.

The genes are TRBV19 and TRBJ1-5; TRBD1 might be the D (6 bases). The CDR3 spans 13 residues. In germline, CDR1 is LNHDA, CDR2 SQIVND (reference sequence). V was cut by 5 bases and J by 4 bases, with 9 bases left in between. The DNA for the CDR3 is TGTGCCAGTAGTTTACAGGGAAATCAGCCCCAGCATTTT. Protein sequence: CASSLQGNQPQHF.